This TCR beta chain was retrieved from a study of blood T cell repertoires in COVID-19. On the study more broadly: Material from acute and convalescent COVID-19 was sourced from the United States, Italy and Spain. PBMCs, B-cell-depleted T cells, or T cells were the source of the cDNA or gDNA that made up the material.

This CDR3 is 14 amino acids long. J was trimmed by 3 bases and V by 5 bases; bases with no gene match: 6. Germline CDR1 and CDR2: SGHTA and FQGNSA. Methods used by the authors: Amplified reference gene primers provided the basis for estimating nucleated cell counts. Libraries were prepared by immunoSEQ multiplex PCR; TCRdb keeps only in-frame clonotypes and omits some of them. The V and J calls and clone size are taken from that table; D and trimming were inferred from the DNA. This sample has over 200,000 clones; roughly 86% occur once, and the top ten carry approximately 9.4%. The receptor's source is a man aged 35-49 years who had recovered from COVID-19. Sequenced sample: peripheral blood. This chain joins TRBV7-2 and TRBJ1-2; 7 bases are shared with TRBD1. This chain's CDR3 is CASSVTGTDYGYTF. The CDR3 nucleotides are TGTGCCAGCAGCGTAACCGGGACAGACTATGGCTACACCTTC.